This is a list of T cell receptor beta chains from one sample in a study of cytomegalovirus exposure and HLA in healthy donors. Produced via immunoSEQ multiplex PCR; TCRdb's table is partial and in-frame only. The sample contains more than 80,000 clones, approximately 80% of which appear only once. Sequencing was performed on PBMCs. The receptors come from a man aged 50 to 59 in good health and CMV-seronegative. The CDR3 runs from the conserved cysteine through the conserved F or W. D genes are given only for firm matches. Expanded clones are given a class, and other clones once, few, many or no size at all.

>-|TRBJ2-7|TRBV25-1|-
CASSEFGGNYEQYF
TGTGCCAGCAGTGAATTTGGGGGGAACTACGAGCAGTACTTC
>TRBD1|TRBJ2-7|TRBV11-3|-
CASSSRQGDGYEQYF
TGTGCCAGCAGCTCGCGACAGGGAGACGGGTACGAGCAGTACTTC
>-|TRBJ1-1|TRBV5-1|-
CASRYRDGNTEAFF
TGCGCCAGCAGGTACAGGGACGGGAACACTGAAGCTTTCTTT
>TRBD2|TRBJ2-3|TRBV2|-
CASSALAGASNTQYF
TGTGCCAGCAGTGCTTTAGCGGGGGCGTCCAATACGCAGTATTTT
>TRBD1|TRBJ1-2|TRBV5-1|-
CASSLGQGDYGYTF
TGCGCCAGCAGCTTGGGACAGGGGGACTATGGCTACACCTTC
>-|TRBJ1-1|TRBV4-3|few
CASSQEDRMTEAFF
TGCGCCAGCAGCCAAGAAGACAGGATGACTGAAGCTTTCTTT
>TRBD2|TRBJ2-3|TRBV5-1|once
CASSVMSGGSTDTQYF
TGCGCCAGCAGTGTGATGAGCGGGGGGTCCACAGATACGCAGTATTTT
>-|TRBJ2-5|TRBV6-1|-
CASSGFRQETQYF
TGTGCCAGCAGTGGGTTCAGGCAAGAGACCCAGTACTTC
>TRBD2|TRBJ2-2|TRBV9|few
CASSVVAGGNVGELFF
TGTGCCAGCAGCGTAGTAGCGGGGGGGAACGTCGGGGAGCTGTTTTTT
>TRBD1|TRBJ2-1|TRBV15|-
CATSSPQGAGEQFF
TGTGCCACCAGCAGTCCCCAGGGGGCGGGGGAGCAGTTCTTC
>-|TRBJ1-4|TRBV27|-
CASSPTTGSTYEKLFF
TGTGCCAGCAGTCCCACGACAGGTTCGACCTATGAAAAACTGTTTTTT
>-|TRBJ1-2|TRBV6-5|-
CASTPGQNYGYTF
TGTGCCAGCACCCCCGGACAAAACTATGGCTACACCTTC
>-|TRBJ1-2|TRBV6-6|-
CASSFTQVNYGYTF
TGTGCCAGCAGTTTTACACAGGTTAACTATGGCTACACCTTC
>TRBD1|TRBJ1-6|TRBV7-2|-
CASSTGTANSPLHF
TGTGCCAGCAGCACCGGGACAGCAAATTCACCCCTCCACTTT
>-|TRBJ2-3|TRBV5-4|once
CASSFRQATDTQYF
TGTGCCAGCAGCTTCCGACAGGCCACAGATACGCAGTATTTT
>-|TRBJ1-4|TRBV4-1|-
CASSQGDYNEKLFF
TGCGCCAGCAGCCAAGGGGACTATAATGAAAAACTGTTTTTT
>TRBD2|TRBJ2-1|TRBV7-3|-
CASSSGLAGEKQFF
TGTGCCAGCAGCAGCGGACTAGCGGGGGAGAAGCAGTTCTTC
>-|TRBJ2-5|TRBV19|few
CASRDRETQYF
TGTGCCAGTAGGGACAGAGAGACCCAGTACTTC
>TRBD1|TRBJ1-2|TRBV4-3|once
CASSQDHRGHDGYTF
TGCGCCAGCAGCCAAGATCACAGGGGGCACGATGGCTACACCTTC
>-|TRBJ1-1|TRBV28|-
CASSLNIAEAFF
TGTGCCAGCAGTTTAAATATCGCTGAAGCTTTCTTT
>TRBD1|TRBJ1-5|TRBV5-1|-
CASSWTGQVRQPQHF
TGCGCCAGCAGCTGGACGGGACAGGTTCGTCAGCCCCAGCATTTT
>TRBD1|TRBJ1-3|TRBV6-5|-
CATIPTGPGNTIYF
TGTGCCACCATCCCGACAGGGCCCGGAAACACCATATATTTT
>-|TRBJ1-1|TRBV19|-
CASSTRESREAFF
TGTGCCAGTAGTACCCGAGAGTCGAGGGAAGCTTTCTTT
>TRBD1|TRBJ1-2|TRBV4-3|few
CASSPGQGPFYGYTF
TGCGCCAGCAGCCCCGGACAGGGACCATTCTATGGCTACACCTTC
>-|TRBJ2-5|TRBV2|few
CASSERGRGTQYF
TGTGCCAGCAGTGAGCGGGGAAGGGGGACCCAGTACTTC
>-|TRBJ2-1|TRBV28|once
CASSFLGAQQFF
TGTGCCAGCAGTTTTCTGGGGGCACAGCAGTTCTTC
>-|TRBJ2-2|TRBV19|-
CASSILAGELFF
TGTGCCAGTAGTATATTAGCCGGGGAGCTGTTTTTT
>-|TRBJ2-1|TRBV7-2|-
CASSLTSPSVNNEQFF
TGTGCCAGCAGCTTAACATCACCTAGCGTCAACAATGAGCAGTTCTTC
>TRBD2|TRBJ2-3|TRBV2|-
CASSRGVGGGTDTQYF
TGTGCCAGCTCCCGGGGAGTGGGGGGGGGTACAGATACGCAGTATTTT
>-|TRBJ1-1|TRBV11-2|-
CASSLRSTEAFF
TGTGCCAGCAGCTTACGGAGCACTGAAGCTTTCTTT